The 19 T cell receptor beta chains below all came from one sample that was sequenced in a study of beta chain features in type 1 diabetes. Expressed TCRB transcripts were sequenced because the entire RNA isolate underwent reverse transcription. Generated by immunoSEQ multiplex PCR, the TCRdb table keeps only in-frame clones and is missing some. This table has 200,000 to 250,000 clones, around 65% appearing once. Sequencing was carried out using naive CD4+ T cells from blood. All receptors come from a young man in good health.

The V call is TRBV7-8, the J call TRBJ2-1, with 10 bases aligning to TRBD2. This CDR3 spans 17 amino acids. CDR1 and CDR2 from the germline V gene are SGHVS and FQNEAQ. J gave up 1 base and V 1 base, and 4 bases lay outside the gene matches. The CDR3 nucleotides are TGTGCCAGCAGCTTAGTGGGACTAGCGCCATCCTACAATGAGCAGTTCTTC. It encodes CASSLVGLAPSYNEQFF.

The V and J genes are TRBV30 and TRBJ2-5; no firm D call. Germline V gene lookup returns CDR1 GTSNPN and CDR2 SVGIG (reference sequence). The V gene lost 3 bases and the J gene lost 1 base, with 9 bases spanning the gap. The CDR3 extends over 13 amino acids. CDR3 protein: CAWRASFQETQYF. CDR3 bases: TGTGCCTGGAGGGCGTCTTTCCAAGAGACCCAGTACTTC.

The V gene is TRBV29-1, the J gene TRBJ2-6; unclear D gene. Per the germline V gene, CDR1 is SQVTM and CDR2 is ANQGSEA. The CDR3 runs to 14 residues. V lost 3 bases and J 0 bases, leaving 6 bases between the germline ends. CDR3 in amino acids: CSVEVPSGANVLTF. The CDR3 DNA sequence: TGCAGCGTTGAGGTGCCCTCTGGGGCCAACGTCCTGACTTTC.

Turning to this clone: Other DNA sequences in the sample encode the same CDR3. This chain links TRBV29-1 with TRBJ1-2; no definite D call. From germline, CDR1 is SQVTM and CDR2 ANQGSEA. This CDR3 is 9 amino acids long. V was shortened by 3 bases and J by 7 bases, with 3 bases between the two germline ends. The CDR3 bases are TGCAGCGTTGATAGTGGCTACACCTTC. This gives the protein CSVDSGYTF.

The chain employs TRBV27 and TRBJ2-2, with D unclear. Trimming left V 5 bases short and J 6 bases short, with 13 bases between. The CDR3 runs to 14 residues. CDR1 and CDR2 from the germline V gene are MNHEY and SMNVEV (reference sequence). CDR3 sequence: CASSPYVDPGELFF. The CDR3 DNA sequence: TGTGCCAGCAGTCCCTACGTAGACCCCGGGGAGCTGTTTTTT.

V and J are TRBV5-4 and TRBJ2-5; D is ambiguous. V shed 0 bases and J shed 4 bases, with 7 bases lying between them. The CDR3 loop spans 13 amino acids. The germline gives CDR1 SGHNT, CDR2 YYREEE (reference sequence). CDR3 residues: CASSLGILETQYF. As DNA, the CDR3 is TGTGCCAGCAGCTTGGGTATTTTAGAGACCCAGTACTTC.

Here the CDR3 DNA reads TGTGCCAGCTCACCTGGTACAGGACTTTTAGCCTACGAGCAGTACTTC. This translates into CASSPGTGLLAYEQYF. The chain combines TRBV18 with TRBJ2-7, with D perhaps being TRBD1 or TRBD2 (5 bases each). CDR1 and CDR2 (germline): KGHSH, LQKENI. The CDR3 spans 16 residues. V was trimmed by 3 bases and J by 2 bases, leaving 17 bases between them. The full variable domain, in which reference TRBV18 and TRBJ2-7 provide the parts outside the CDR3, is NAGVMQNPRHLVRRRGQEARLRCSPMKGHSHVYWYRQLPEEGLKFMVYLQKENIIDESGMPKERFSAEFPKEGPSILRIQQVVRGDSAAYFCASSPGTGLLAYEQYFGPGTRLTVT.

This chain connects TRBV30 to TRBJ2-1; D perhaps matches TRBD2 (6 bases). Between the trimmed V and J ends, which lost 5 bases and 0 bases, there was a span of 23 bases. Germline values: CDR1 GTSNPN, CDR2 SVGIG (reference sequence). The CDR3 length is 18 residues. The chain's CDR3 is CAWSRKGTYYSSYNEQFF. CDR3 DNA sequence: TGTGCCTGGTCCCGCAAAGGGACTTATTACAGCTCCTACAATGAGCAGTTCTTC.

As for this clone: At the DNA level, this CDR3 is encoded by other sequences in the same sample as well. The rearrangement uses TRBV30 and TRBJ2-4; D gene ambiguous. V lost 1 base and J 5 bases, leaving 3 bases between the germline ends. The CDR3 extends over 11 amino acids. CDR1 and CDR2 from the germline V gene are GTSNPN and SVGIG (reference sequence). The DNA for the CDR3 is TGTGCCTGGAGTGGGGAAAACATTCAGTACTTC. It encodes CAWSGENIQYF. The whole variable domain, remainder taken from reference TRBV30 and TRBJ2-4, is SQTIHQWPATLVQPVGSPLSLECTVEGTSNPNLYWYRQAAGRGLQLLFYSVGIGQISSEVPQNLSASRPQDRQFILSSKKLLLSDSGFYLCAWSGENIQYFGAGTRLSVL.

V gene TRBV15 combines with J gene TRBJ2-1; D is possibly TRBD2 (5 bases). The CDR3 consists of 15 residues. V lost 1 base to trimming and J lost 4 bases, with 11 bases between them. Germline V lookup: CDR1 LNHNV, CDR2 YYDKDF (reference sequence). CDR3: CATSRVSGEYNEQFF. Written as DNA, the CDR3 is TGTGCCACCAGCAGAGTGAGCGGAGAATACAATGAGCAGTTCTTC.

This clone was detected only a few times. This chain uses TRBV29-1 with TRBJ2-1; D is uncertain. The germline V and J ends were trimmed by 3 bases and 1 base, with 10 bases remaining between them. CDR1 is SQVTM, CDR2 ANQGSEA, per germline. The CDR3 runs to 14 residues. This CDR3 is CSVDEVRSYNEQFF. In nucleotides, the CDR3 is TGCAGCGTTGATGAAGTTAGGTCCTACAATGAGCAGTTCTTC.

The V and J genes are TRBV30 and TRBJ2-1; possibly TRBD1 for D (6 bases). Germline values: CDR1 GTSNPN, CDR2 SVGIG (reference sequence). There are 13 residues in the CDR3. V shed 6 bases and J shed 4 bases, with 13 bases lying between them. DNA of the CDR3: TGTGCCTGCGACAGGTCCCTTTACAATGAGCAGTTCTTC. Amino acid sequence: CACDRSLYNEQFF.

V and J are TRBV29-1 and TRBJ2-5, with D possibly matching TRBD2 (6 bases). The CDR3 covers 13 residues. V was clipped by 7 bases and J by 1 base, with 13 bases between them. Per the germline V gene, CDR1 is SQVTM and CDR2 is ANQGSEA. The CDR3 sequence is CSASGLFQETQYF. The DNA of the CDR3 is TGCAGCGCCTCGGGACTCTTCCAAGAGACCCAGTACTTC.

V gene TRBV5-1 combines with J gene TRBJ2-1, with TRBD2 matching 15 bases. Germline V CDR1 and CDR2: SGHRS, YFSETQ. This CDR3 spans 15 amino acids. V lost 4 bases, J lost 9 bases, and 5 bases stayed unmatched. As DNA, the CDR3 is TGCGCCAGCAGCCCGGGACTAGCGGGGGGTCGTGAGCAGTTCTTC. This encodes CASSPGLAGGREQFF.

This clone was seen just once. The chain links TRBV19 to TRBJ2-1, with D possibly matching TRBD1 (6 bases). This CDR3 spans 13 amino acids. Germline CDR1 and CDR2: LNHDA and SQIVND (reference sequence). The germline V and J ends were trimmed by 8 bases and 4 bases, with 12 bases remaining between them. The CDR3 is CASVQTGYNEQFF. The CDR3, as DNA: TGTGCCAGTGTCCAGACAGGATACAATGAGCAGTTCTTC.

The chain carries TRBV29-1 and TRBJ2-1, with 7 bases aligning to TRBD2. Germline V gene data show CDR1 as SQVTM and CDR2 as ANQGSEA. V trimming: 4 bases; J trimming: 6 bases; junction bases outside the gene matches: 6. The CDR3 contains 13 residues. CDR3 loop: CSVARLAVNEQFF. Written as DNA, the CDR3 is TGCAGCGTTGCGCGACTAGCCGTCAATGAGCAGTTCTTC.

This clone turned up a few times. The chain has TRBV9 and TRBJ2-5; a possible D gene is TRBD1 (6 bases). The CDR3 contains 13 residues. The V gene lost 3 bases and the J gene lost 8 bases, with 14 bases spanning the gap. The germline gives CDR1 SGDLS, CDR2 YYNGEE. The CDR3 region has the DNA TGTGCCAGCAGCGCCGGGACATCCCCCACCCAGTACTTC. It codes for CASSAGTSPTQYF. Drawing the rest from reference TRBV9 and TRBJ2-5, the complete variable domain is DSGVTQTPKHLITATGQRVTLRCSPRSGDLSVYWYQQSLDQGLQFLIQYYNGEERAKGNILERFSAQQFPDLHSELNLSSLELGDSALYFCASSAGTSPTQYFGPGTRLLVL.

The chain uses TRBV30 and TRBJ2-3; 9 bases fit TRBD2. Looked up from germline, CDR1 is GTSNPN and CDR2 is SVGIG (reference sequence). The CDR3 is 16 residues long. The J segment lost 4 bases and the V segment lost 1 base, leaving 9 bases of the junction unmatched. CDR3 residues: CAWSEWLAGLADTQYF. For the CDR3, the DNA is TGTGCCTGGAGTGAGTGGCTAGCGGGATTGGCAGATACGCAGTATTTT.

Only a few counts were recorded for this clone. V usage is TRBV10-3 and J usage is TRBJ2-7; D gene unclear. The CDR3 runs to 12 residues. V was trimmed by 5 bases and J by 0 bases, leaving 5 bases between them. Germline CDR1 ENHRY, CDR2 SYGVKD. The CDR3 sequence: CAISSASYEQYF. The CDR3 region has the DNA TGTGCCATCAGTTCCGCCTCCTACGAGCAGTACTTC.